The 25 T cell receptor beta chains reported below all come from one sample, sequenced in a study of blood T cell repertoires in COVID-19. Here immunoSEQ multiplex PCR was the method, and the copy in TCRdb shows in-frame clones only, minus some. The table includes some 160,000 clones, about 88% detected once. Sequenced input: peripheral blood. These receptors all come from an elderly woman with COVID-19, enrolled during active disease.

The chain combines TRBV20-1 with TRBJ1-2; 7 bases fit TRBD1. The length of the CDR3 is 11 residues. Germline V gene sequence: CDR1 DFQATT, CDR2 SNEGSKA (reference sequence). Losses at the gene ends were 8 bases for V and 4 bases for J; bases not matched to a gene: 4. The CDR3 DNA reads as TGCAGTTACACAGGGGCCTATGGCTACACCTTC. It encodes CSYTGAYGYTF.

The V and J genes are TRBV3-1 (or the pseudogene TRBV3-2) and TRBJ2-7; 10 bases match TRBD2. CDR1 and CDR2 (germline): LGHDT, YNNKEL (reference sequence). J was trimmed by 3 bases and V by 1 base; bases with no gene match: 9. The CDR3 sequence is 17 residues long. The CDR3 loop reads CASSQVTPSGGVYEQYF. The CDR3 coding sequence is TGTGCCAGCAGCCAAGTTACCCCTAGCGGGGGCGTCTACGAGCAGTACTTC.

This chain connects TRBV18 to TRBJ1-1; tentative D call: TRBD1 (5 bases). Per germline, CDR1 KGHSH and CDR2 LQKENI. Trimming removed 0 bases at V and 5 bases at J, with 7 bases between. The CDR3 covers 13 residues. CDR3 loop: CASSPPTGTEAFF. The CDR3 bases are TGTGCCAGCTCACCACCAACAGGTACTGAAGCTTTCTTT.

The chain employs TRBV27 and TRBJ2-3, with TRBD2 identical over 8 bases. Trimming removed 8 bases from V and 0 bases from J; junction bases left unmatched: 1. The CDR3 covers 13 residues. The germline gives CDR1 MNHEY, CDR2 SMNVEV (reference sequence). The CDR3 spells CASASGSTDTQYF. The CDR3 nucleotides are TGTGCCAGCGCTAGCGGGAGCACAGATACGCAGTATTTT.

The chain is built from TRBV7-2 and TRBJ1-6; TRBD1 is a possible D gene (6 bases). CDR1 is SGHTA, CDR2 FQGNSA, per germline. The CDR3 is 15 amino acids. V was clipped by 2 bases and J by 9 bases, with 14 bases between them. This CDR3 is CASSLWGTKASPLHF. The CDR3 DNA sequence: TGTGCCAGCAGCTTATGGGGGACAAAAGCTTCACCCCTCCACTTT. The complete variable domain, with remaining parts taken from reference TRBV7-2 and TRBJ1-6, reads GAGVSQSPSNKVTEKGKDVELRCDPISGHTALYWYRQSLGQGLEFLIYFQGNSAPDKSGLPSDRFSAERTGGSVSTLTIQRTQQEDSAVYLCASSLWGTKASPLHFGNGTRLTVT.

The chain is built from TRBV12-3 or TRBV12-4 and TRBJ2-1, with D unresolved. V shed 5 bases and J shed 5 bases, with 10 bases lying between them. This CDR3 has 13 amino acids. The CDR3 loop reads CASSPSYHNEQFF. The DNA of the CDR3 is TGTGCCAGCAGTCCCTCTTATCACAATGAGCAGTTCTTC.

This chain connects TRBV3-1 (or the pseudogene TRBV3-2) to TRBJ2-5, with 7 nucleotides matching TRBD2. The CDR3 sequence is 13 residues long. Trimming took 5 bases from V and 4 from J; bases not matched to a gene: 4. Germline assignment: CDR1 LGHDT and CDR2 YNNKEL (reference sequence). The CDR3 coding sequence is TGTGCCAGCAGCGTAGCTAGCGGAGAGACCCAGTACTTC. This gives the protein CASSVASGETQYF.

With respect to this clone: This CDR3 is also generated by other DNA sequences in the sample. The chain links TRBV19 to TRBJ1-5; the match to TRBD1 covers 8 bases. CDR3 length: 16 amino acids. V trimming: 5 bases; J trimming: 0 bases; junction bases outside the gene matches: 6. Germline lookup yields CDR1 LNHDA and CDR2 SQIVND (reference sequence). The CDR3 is CASSPRQGNSNQPQHF. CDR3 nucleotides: TGTGCCAGTAGTCCCCGACAGGGGAATAGCAATCAGCCCCAGCATTTT.

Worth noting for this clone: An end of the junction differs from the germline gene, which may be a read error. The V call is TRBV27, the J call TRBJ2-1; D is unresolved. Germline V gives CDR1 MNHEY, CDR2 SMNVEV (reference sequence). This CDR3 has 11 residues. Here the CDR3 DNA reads TGTGCCAGCAGTTCCTACTATGAGCAGTTCTTC. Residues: CASSSYYEQFF.

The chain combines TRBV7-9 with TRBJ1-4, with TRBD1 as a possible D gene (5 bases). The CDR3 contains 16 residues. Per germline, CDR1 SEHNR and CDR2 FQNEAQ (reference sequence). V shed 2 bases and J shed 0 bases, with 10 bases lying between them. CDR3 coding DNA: TGTGCCAGCAGCTTAACCGGGACTTCAACTAATGAAAAACTGTTTTTT. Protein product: CASSLTGTSTNEKLFF.

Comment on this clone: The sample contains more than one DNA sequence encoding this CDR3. In nucleotides, the CDR3 is TGTGCCAGTAGTATCGGACAGGGAAATGGCTACACCTTC. It codes for CASSIGQGNGYTF. The chain is built from TRBV19 and TRBJ1-2; TRBD1 agrees at 8 bases. This CDR3 is built from 13 residues. Germline CDR1 is LNHDA and CDR2 is SQIVND (reference sequence). V lost 3 bases to trimming and J lost 6 bases; unmatched junction nucleotides: 3.

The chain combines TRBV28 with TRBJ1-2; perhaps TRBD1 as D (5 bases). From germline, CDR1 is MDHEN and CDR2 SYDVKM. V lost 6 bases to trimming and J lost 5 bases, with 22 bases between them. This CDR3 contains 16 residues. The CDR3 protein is CASSSTSWGDRYGYTF. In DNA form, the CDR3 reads TGTGCCAGCAGCTCAACGTCATGGGGGGATAGATATGGCTACACCTTC.

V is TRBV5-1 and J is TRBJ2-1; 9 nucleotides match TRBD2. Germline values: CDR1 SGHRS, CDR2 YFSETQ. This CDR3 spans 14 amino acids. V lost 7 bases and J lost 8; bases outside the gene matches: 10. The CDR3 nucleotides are TGCGCCAGCGGTCCGGGACTAGCTGGCGATGAGCAGTTCTTC. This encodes CASGPGLAGDEQFF.

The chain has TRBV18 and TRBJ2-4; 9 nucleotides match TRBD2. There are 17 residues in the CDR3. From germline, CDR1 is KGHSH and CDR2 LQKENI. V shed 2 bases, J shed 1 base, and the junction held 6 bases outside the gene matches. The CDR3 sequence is CASSPAGTSPAKNIQYF. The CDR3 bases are TGTGCCAGCTCACCAGCCGGGACTAGCCCGGCCAAAAACATTCAGTACTTC.

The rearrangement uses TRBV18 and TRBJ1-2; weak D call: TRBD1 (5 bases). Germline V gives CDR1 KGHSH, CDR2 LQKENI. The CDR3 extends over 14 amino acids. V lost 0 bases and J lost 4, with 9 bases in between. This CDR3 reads CASSPPGGGYGYTF. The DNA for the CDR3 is TGTGCCAGCTCACCACCGGGGGGAGGCTATGGCTACACCTTC.

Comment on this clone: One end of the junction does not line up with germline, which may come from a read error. The CDR3 protein is CASSFDLGGEQFF. The DNA of the CDR3 is TGTGCTAGCAGCTTCGATCTTGGAGGTGAGCAGTTCTTC. The V and J genes are TRBV7-7 and TRBJ2-1; tentatively, D is TRBD2 (5 bases). The CDR3 totals 13 residues. Germline assignment: CDR1 SSHAT and CDR2 FNYEAQ (reference sequence).

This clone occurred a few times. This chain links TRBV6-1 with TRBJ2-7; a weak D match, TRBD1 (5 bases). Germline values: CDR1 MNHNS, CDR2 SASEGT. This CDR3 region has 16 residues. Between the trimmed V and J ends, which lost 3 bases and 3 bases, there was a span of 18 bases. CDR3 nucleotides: TGTGCCAGCAGTGACCCTAGGGGCTTTGCAGGCTACGAGCAGTACTTC. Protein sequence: CASSDPRGFAGYEQYF.

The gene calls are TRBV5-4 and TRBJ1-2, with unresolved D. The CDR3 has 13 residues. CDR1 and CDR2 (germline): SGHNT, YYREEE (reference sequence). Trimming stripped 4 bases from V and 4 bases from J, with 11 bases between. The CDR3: CASSVSRSYGYTF. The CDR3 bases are TGTGCCAGCAGCGTCTCACGGTCCTATGGCTACACCTTC.

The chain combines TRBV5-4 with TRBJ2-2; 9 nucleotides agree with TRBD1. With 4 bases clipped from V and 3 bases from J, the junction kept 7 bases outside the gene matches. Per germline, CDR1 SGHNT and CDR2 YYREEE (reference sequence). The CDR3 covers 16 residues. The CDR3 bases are TGTGCCAGCAGCACACCGGGACAGGGACACACCGGGGAGCTGTTTTTT. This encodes CASSTPGQGHTGELFF.

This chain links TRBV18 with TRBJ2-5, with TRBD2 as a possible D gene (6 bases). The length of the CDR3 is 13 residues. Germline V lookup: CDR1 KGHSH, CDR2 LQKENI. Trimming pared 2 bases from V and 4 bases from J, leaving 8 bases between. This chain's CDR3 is CASSPMGGETQYF. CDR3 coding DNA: TGTGCCAGCTCACCAATGGGGGGAGAGACCCAGTACTTC.

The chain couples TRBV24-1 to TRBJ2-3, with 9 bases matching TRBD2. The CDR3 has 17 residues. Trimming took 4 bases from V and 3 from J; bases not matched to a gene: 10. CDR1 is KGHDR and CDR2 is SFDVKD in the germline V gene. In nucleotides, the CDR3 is TGTGCCACCAGTGACCCTCCGGGTAGCGGGAGTACAGATACGCAGTATTTT. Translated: CATSDPPGSGSTDTQYF.

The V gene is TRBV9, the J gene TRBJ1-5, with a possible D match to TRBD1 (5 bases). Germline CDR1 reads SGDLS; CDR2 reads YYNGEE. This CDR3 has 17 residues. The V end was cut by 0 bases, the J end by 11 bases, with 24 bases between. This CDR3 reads CASSVDQGGVTFRTQHF. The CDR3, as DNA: TGTGCCAGCAGCGTAGATCAGGGAGGAGTAACTTTCAGGACCCAGCATTTT. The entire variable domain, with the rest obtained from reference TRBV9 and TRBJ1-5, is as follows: DSGVTQTPKHLITATGQRVTLRCSPRSGDLSVYWYQQSLDQGLQFLIQYYNGEERAKGNILERFSAQQFPDLHSELNLSSLELGDSALYFCASSVDQGGVTFRTQHFGDGTRLSIL.

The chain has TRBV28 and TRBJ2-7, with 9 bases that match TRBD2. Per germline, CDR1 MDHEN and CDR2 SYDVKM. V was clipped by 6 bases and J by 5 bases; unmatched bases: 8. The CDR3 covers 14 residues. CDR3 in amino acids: CASRPPAGGNEQYF. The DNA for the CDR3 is TGTGCCAGCAGGCCACCAGCGGGAGGTAACGAGCAGTACTTC.

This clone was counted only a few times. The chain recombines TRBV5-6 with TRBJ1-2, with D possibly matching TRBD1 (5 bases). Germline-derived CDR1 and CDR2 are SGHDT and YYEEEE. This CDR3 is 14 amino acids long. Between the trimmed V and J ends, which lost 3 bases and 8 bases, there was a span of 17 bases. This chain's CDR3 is CASSSQGFRLGYTF. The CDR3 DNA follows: TGTGCCAGCAGCTCTCAGGGTTTTAGGTTGGGCTACACCTTC.

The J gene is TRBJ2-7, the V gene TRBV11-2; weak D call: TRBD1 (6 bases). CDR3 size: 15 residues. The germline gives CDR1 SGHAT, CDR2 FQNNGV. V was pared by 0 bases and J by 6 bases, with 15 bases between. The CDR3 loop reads CASSLEGALRSEQYF. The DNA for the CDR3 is TGTGCCAGCAGCTTAGAGGGGGCCTTAAGGAGCGAGCAGTACTTC.